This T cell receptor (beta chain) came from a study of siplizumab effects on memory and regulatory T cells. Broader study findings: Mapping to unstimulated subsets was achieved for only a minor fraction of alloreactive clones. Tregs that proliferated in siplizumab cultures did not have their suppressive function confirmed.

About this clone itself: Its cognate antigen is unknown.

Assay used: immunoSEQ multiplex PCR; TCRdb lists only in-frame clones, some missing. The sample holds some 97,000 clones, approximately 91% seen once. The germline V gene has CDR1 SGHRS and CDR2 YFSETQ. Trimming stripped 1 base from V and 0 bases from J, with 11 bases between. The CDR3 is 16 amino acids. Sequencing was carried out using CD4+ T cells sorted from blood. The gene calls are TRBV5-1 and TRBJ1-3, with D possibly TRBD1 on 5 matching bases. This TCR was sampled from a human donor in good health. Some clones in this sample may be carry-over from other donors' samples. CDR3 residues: CASSLSGADSGNTIYF. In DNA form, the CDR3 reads TGCGCCAGCAGCTTGTCCGGGGCCGACTCTGGAAACACCATATATTTT.